The T cell receptor (beta chain) under discussion was sequenced for a study of blood T cell repertoires in COVID-19 (dated by TCRdb to the early 2020s). As for the study more broadly: The collaborator samples originated in the United States, Italy and Spain and spanned the acute and convalescent phases of COVID-19. The material from the prospective study consisted of cDNA or gDNA derived from T cells, B-cell-depleted T cells, or PBMCs. Deeply sampled blood TCRbeta repertoires from subjects exposed to, actively infected with, or recovered from COVID-19 were included in the dataset. The repertoires were released in a freely available public database meant as a resource for research on the immune response to SARS-CoV-2. Samples were obtained from the ongoing ImmuneRACE study (first 160 participants) and from about 1,300 subjects provided by 6 global collaborators. A de-identified subject ID, COVID-19 status, age in years and sex were almost always included in the sample metadata. Where available, HLA class I and class II types were taken from metadata supplied by the sample provider and were not determined by assay-based typing.

A second Seattle source provided samples from volunteer blood donors who had recovered from COVID-19. Collaborating institutions collected whole blood in K2EDTA tubes following their own protocols. For TCRbeta analysis, collaborators shipped samples in one of three forms: frozen whole blood, isolated PBMCs, or DNA extracted from either of those sample types. Concerning this clone: Which antigen it targets is not known. There are no base qualities to consult, and no much larger clone falls within one base.

The CDR3, cysteine through phenylalanine, is 13 amino acids long. Just CDR3 DNA is preserved here, 39 bases in frame from base 1. V and J lose 4 bases and 5 bases, and a span of 10 bases separates them. Taken from the germline V gene, the CDR1 and CDR2 loops are SGHDT and YYEEEE. Study-level results and caveats: Clinical and demographic metadata were provided uncurated, with the amount varying by source and participant.

TCRbeta CDR3 regions were amplified from genomic DNA by means of the immunoSEQ Assay, a bias-controlled multiplex PCR. Per the authors' processing: Within the assay, amplification of reference gene primers was used to estimate how many nucleated cells each sample contained. To quantify the absolute abundance of each unique TCRbeta CDR3 rearrangement, sequence reads were collapsed and filtered. For each sample, productive Simpson clonality was calculated by taking the square root of Simpson's diversity index across productive rearrangements. TCRdb holds this immuneACCESS table with in-frame rearrangements only. Some clones are missing; in checked studies, unresolved V genes explain under half, and the rest has no known cause. The D gene and trimming were derived from the DNA, and the V and J assignments and clone size from that table. The sample data list a few hundred thousand clones, and around 81% of these were observed just once. The top ten clonotypes cover roughly 2% of the sample.

The receptor was derived from a young man who had recovered from COVID-19. Material for sequencing was peripheral blood. The chain employs TRBV5-6 and TRBJ1-3, with no confident D gene call. The CDR3 protein: CASSQGDRNTIYF. The sequence in DNA is TGTGCCAGCAGCCAAGGTGACAGAAACACCATATATTTT.